The entry below describes one TCR beta chain. Trimming removed 3 bases at V and 4 bases at J, with 3 bases between. The germline V gene encodes CDR1 MNHEY and CDR2 SMNVEV (reference sequence). This CDR3 is 12 amino acids long. Sequencing used immunoSEQ multiplex PCR; TCRdb keeps in-frame clones, though not all of them. Of about 62,000 clones in the sample, 87% were seen once. The sample originates from a study of technical replicates of blood from several donors. The V and J genes are TRBV27 and TRBJ2-2; unclear D gene. The specimen sequenced was PBMCs. This sequence originates from a human donor in good health. Some clones in this sample may be carry-over from other donors' samples. For the CDR3, the DNA is TGTGCCAGCAGTTTGGCCACCGGGGAGCTGTTTTTT. Translated: CASSLATGELFF.